This TCR beta chain was obtained from a study of blood T cell repertoires in COVID-19 (dated by TCRdb to the early 2020s). For context, the study as a whole: Samples covering the acute and convalescent phases of COVID-19 were provided by collaborators in the United States, Italy and Spain. Sample metadata almost always included a de-identified subject ID, COVID-19 status, age in years and sex. The repertoires were made available in a free public database intended to serve as a resource for research on the immune response to SARS-CoV-2. The prospective study material was composed of cDNA or gDNA derived from T cells, B-cell-depleted T cells, or PBMCs. The samples were drawn from the first 160 participants of the ongoing ImmuneRACE study and from over a thousand subjects provided by 6 global collaborators. Where available, HLA class I and class II types were taken from metadata supplied by the sample provider and were not determined by assay-based typing. The dataset comprised deeply sampled blood TCRbeta repertoires from subjects exposed to, actively infected with, or recovered from COVID-19. Findings and caveats that apply to the study as a whole: Clinical and demographic metadata were provided uncurated, with the amount varying by source and participant.

A remark on this clone: The clone's antigen remains unknown. No base quality values were provided; no much bigger clone lies one nucleotide off.

At one collaborating source in Seattle, patients were enrolled during active infection and were followed longitudinally through the course of disease. Each collaborating institution followed its own protocols to collect whole blood in K2EDTA tubes. For TCRbeta analysis, collaborator samples were shipped as frozen whole blood, as isolated PBMCs, or as DNA extracted from either sample type. The germline V gene (reference sequence) gives CDR1 as LNHDA and CDR2 as SQIVND. Measured from the cysteine to the phenylalanine, the CDR3 is 13 residues long. Just the 39-base CDR3 DNA is kept, in frame starting at base 1. Trimming takes 6 bases off V and 4 bases off J; junction bases not matched to a gene: 5. TCRbeta CDR3 regions were amplified from genomic DNA by means of the immunoSEQ Assay, a bias-controlled multiplex PCR. As for the authors' bioinformatics: The number of nucleated cells in each sample was estimated from the amplification of reference gene primers within the assay. To quantify the absolute abundance of each unique TCRbeta CDR3 rearrangement, sequence reads were collapsed and filtered. For each sample, productive Simpson clonality was calculated by taking the square root of Simpson's diversity index across productive rearrangements. Imported from immuneACCESS, the table was reduced by TCRdb to in-frame sequences with V and J called. These copies leave out some clones; in studies compared against another copy, an unresolved V gene accounts for under half, and the cause of the remainder is not known. The V and J calls and clone size are taken from that table; D and trimming were inferred from the DNA. This sample lists under 400,000 clones; about 91% were detected once. The ten largest clones take up 1.5% to 2% of the sample.

The clonotype was recovered from a woman aged 30 to 39 with COVID-19, enrolled during active disease. Sequencing used peripheral blood. Here the chain combines TRBV19 and TRBJ1-1; 7 central bases correspond to TRBD1. The DNA sequence reads TGTGCCAGTAGGGCAGGGGGTCGCACTGAAGCTTTCTTT. It is translated as CASRAGGRTEAFF.